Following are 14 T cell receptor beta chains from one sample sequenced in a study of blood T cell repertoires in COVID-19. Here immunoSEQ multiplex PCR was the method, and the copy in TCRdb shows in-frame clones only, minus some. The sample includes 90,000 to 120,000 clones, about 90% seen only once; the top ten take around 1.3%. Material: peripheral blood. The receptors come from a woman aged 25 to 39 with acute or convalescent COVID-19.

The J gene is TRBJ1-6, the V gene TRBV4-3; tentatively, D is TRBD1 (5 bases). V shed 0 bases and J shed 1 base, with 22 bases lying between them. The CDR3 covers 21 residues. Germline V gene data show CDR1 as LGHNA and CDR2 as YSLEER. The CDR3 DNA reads TGCGCCAGCAGCCAAGACGAGCCGATTCAGGGTTATCGTTCCTATAATTCACCCCTCCACTTT. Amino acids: CASSQDEPIQGYRSYNSPLHF.

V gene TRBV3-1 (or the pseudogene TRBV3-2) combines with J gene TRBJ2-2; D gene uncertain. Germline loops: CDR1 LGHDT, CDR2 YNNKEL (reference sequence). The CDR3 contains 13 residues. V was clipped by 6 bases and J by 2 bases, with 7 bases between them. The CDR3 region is CASSTPNTGELFF. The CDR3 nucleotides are TGTGCCAGCAGTACTCCTAACACCGGGGAGCTGTTTTTT.

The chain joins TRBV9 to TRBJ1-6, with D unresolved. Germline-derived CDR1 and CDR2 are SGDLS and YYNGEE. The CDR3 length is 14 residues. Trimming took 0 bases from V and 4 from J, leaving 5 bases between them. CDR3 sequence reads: CASSVGSYNSPLHF. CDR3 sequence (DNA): TGTGCCAGCAGCGTAGGTTCGTATAATTCACCCCTCCACTTT.

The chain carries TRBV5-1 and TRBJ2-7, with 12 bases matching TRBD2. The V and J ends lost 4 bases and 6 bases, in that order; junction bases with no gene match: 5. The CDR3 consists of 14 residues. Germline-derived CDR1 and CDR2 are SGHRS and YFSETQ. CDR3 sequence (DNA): TGCGCCAGCAGCCTTAGACTAGCGGGAGTCGAGCAGTACTTC. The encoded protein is CASSLRLAGVEQYF.

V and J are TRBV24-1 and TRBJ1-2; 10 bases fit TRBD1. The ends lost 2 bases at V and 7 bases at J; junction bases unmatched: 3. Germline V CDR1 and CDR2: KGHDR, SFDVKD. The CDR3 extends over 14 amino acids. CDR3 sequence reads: CATSDSGQGFGYTF. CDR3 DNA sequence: TGTGCCACCAGTGATTCGGGACAGGGGTTTGGCTACACCTTC.

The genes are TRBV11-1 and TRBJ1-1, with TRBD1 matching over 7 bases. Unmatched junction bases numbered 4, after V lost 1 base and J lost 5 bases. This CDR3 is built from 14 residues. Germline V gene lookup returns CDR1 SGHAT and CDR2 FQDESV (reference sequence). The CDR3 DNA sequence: TGTGCCAGCAGCTTAGGACAGGGTGAAACTGAAGCTTTCTTT. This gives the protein CASSLGQGETEAFF.

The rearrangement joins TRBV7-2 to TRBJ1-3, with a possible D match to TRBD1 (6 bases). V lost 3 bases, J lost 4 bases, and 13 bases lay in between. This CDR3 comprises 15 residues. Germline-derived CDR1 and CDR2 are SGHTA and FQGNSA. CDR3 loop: CASSLVVGAGNTIYF. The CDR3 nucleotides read TGTGCCAGCAGCTTGGTTGTGGGGGCCGGAAACACCATATATTTT. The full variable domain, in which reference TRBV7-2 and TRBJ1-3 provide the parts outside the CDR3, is GAGVSQSPSNKVTEKGKDVELRCDPISGHTALYWYRQSLGQGLEFLIYFQGNSAPDKSGLPSDRFSAERTGGSVSTLTIQRTQQEDSAVYLCASSLVVGAGNTIYFGEGSWLTVV.

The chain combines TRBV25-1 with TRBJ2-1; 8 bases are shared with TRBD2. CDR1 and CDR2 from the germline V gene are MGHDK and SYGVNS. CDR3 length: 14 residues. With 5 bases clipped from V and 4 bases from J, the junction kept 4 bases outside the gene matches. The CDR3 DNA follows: TGTGCCAGCAGTCAGGCGGGGGGTTACAATGAGCAGTTCTTC. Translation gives CASSQAGGYNEQFF.

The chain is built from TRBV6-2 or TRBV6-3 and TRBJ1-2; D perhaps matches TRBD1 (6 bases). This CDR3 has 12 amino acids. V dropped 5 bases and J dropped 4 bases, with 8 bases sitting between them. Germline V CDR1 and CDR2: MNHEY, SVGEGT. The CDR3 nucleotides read TGTGCCAGCAGTCCAGGGGTCTATGGCTACACCTTC. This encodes CASSPGVYGYTF.

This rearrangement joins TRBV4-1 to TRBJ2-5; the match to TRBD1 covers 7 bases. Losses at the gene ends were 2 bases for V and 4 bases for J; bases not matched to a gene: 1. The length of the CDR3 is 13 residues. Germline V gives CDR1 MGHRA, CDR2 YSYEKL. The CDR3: CASSQRTGETQYF. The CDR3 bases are TGCGCCAGCAGCCAACGGACAGGAGAGACCCAGTACTTC.

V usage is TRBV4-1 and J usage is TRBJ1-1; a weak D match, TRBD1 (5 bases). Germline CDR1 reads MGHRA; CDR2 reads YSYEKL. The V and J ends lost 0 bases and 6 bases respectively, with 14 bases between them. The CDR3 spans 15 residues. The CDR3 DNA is TGCGCCAGCAGCCAAGATCCCTTGGACAATGCTGAAGCTTTCTTT. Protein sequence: CASSQDPLDNAEAFF.

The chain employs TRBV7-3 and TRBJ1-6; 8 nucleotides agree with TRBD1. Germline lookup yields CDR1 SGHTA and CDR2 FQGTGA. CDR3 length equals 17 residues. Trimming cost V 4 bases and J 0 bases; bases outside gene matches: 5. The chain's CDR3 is CASSYRDRSSYNSPLHF. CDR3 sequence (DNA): TGTGCCAGCAGCTATAGGGACAGGAGCTCCTATAATTCACCCCTCCACTTT.

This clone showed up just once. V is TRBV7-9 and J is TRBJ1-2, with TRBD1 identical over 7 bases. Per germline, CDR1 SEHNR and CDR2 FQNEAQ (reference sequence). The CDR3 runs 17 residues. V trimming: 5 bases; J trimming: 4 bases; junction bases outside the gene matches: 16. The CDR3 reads CASSLPPPDRSIYGYTF. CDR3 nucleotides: TGTGCCAGCAGCCTACCCCCGCCGGACAGGTCCATCTATGGCTACACCTTC.

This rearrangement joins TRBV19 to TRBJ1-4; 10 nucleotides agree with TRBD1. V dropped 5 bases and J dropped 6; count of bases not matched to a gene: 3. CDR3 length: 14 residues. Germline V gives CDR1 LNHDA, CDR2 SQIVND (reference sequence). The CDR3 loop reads CASSSGTGDEKLFF. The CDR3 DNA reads TGTGCCAGTAGTTCCGGGACAGGGGATGAAAAACTGTTTTTT.